Included here is one T cell receptor beta chain sequence, with context. Its antigen is unknown. These data originate in a study of cytomegalovirus exposure and HLA in healthy donors. Points from the study as a whole: Later analysis showed TCR association rates varying by HLA locus, highest for DRB1 and lowest for HLA-C. The study flagged approximately 180 TCR beta chains as cytomegalovirus-associated.

The PCR had 60 Vbeta and 13 Jbeta primers. Here immunoSEQ multiplex PCR was the method, and the copy in TCRdb shows in-frame clones only, minus some. The table records 70,000 or so clones, roughly 88% of them present only once. The V gene end was trimmed by 5 bases and the J gene end by 4 bases; junction bases not matched to a gene: 7. The germline V gene has CDR1 MNHEY and CDR2 SMNVEV (reference sequence). The length of the CDR3 is 15 residues. The receptor's source is a woman aged 30 to 39 in good health and CMV-seronegative. This sequence joins TRBV27 and TRBJ1-2; 10 nucleotides line up with TRBD1. Sequenced input: PBMCs. The CDR3 DNA sequence: TGTGCCAGCAGTGGGGGGGGGACAGGGGCCTATGGCTACACCTTC. This translates into CASSGGGTGAYGYTF.